Below are 22 T cell receptor beta chains sequenced from a single sample in a study of T cell responses to AZD1222 COVID-19 vaccine. Assay: immunoSEQ multiplex PCR; the TCRdb copy retains only in-frame clones and omits some. The sample shows fewer than 95,000 clones, 80% to 90% of them seen only once. This material consisted of peripheral blood, taken on day 0 of AZD1222 vaccination. The receptors shown here come from an adult in good health.

This chain joins TRBV19 and TRBJ1-2, with a tentative D call TRBD1 (6 bases). The germline CDR1 and CDR2 sequences are LNHDA and SQIVND (reference sequence). There are 14 residues in the CDR3. V was cut by 11 bases and J by 3 bases, with 19 bases left in between. The CDR3 coding sequence is TGTGCCGCCCAGACAGGCCTCGGGGACTATGGCTACACCTTC. Protein product: CAAQTGLGDYGYTF.

This chain uses TRBV15 with TRBJ2-7, with 7 bases matching TRBD1. The CDR3 length is 17 residues. Germline assignment: CDR1 LNHNV and CDR2 YYDKDF (reference sequence). The V segment lost 1 base and the J segment 4 bases; nucleotides outside the gene matches: 13. The CDR3 DNA reads TGTGCCACCAGCAGAGTGGGGGAAGGACAGGAATTATACGAGCAGTACTTC. Protein sequence: CATSRVGEGQELYEQYF. Using reference TRBV15 and TRBJ2-7 for the parts outside the CDR3, the full variable domain is DAMVIQNPRYQVTQFGKPVTLSCSQTLNHNVMYWYQQKSSQAPKLLFHYYDKDFNNEADTPDNFQSRRPNTSFCFLDIRSPGLGDTAMYLCATSRVGEGQELYEQYFGPGTRLTVT.

The rearrangement joins TRBV12-3 or TRBV12-4 to TRBJ1-5; D unresolved. V gave up 6 bases and J gave up 2 bases, with 8 bases separating them. The length of the CDR3 is 13 residues. CDR3 residues: CASSRAGNQPQHF. For the CDR3, the DNA is TGTGCCAGCAGCCGTGCTGGCAATCAGCCCCAGCATTTT.

This chain joins TRBV7-2 and TRBJ1-2, with D tentatively TRBD1 (6 bases). The CDR3 has 15 residues. Germline lookup yields CDR1 SGHTA and CDR2 FQGNSA. V was trimmed by 3 bases and J by 4 bases, leaving 15 bases between them. CDR3 region: CASSLYNRAGYGYTF. The CDR3 DNA reads as TGTGCCAGCAGCTTGTATAACAGGGCGGGCTATGGCTACACCTTC. Filled out from reference TRBV7-2 and TRBJ1-2, the complete variable domain reads GAGVSQSPSNKVTEKGKDVELRCDPISGHTALYWYRQSLGQGLEFLIYFQGNSAPDKSGLPSDRFSAERTGGSVSTLTIQRTQQEDSAVYLCASSLYNRAGYGYTFGSGTRLTVV.

This CDR3 is CASSLGGEASGWETQYF. CDR3 nucleotide sequence: TGTGCCAGCAGCTTAGGAGGGGAGGCTAGCGGCTGGGAGACCCAGTACTTC. J is TRBJ2-5 and V is TRBV11-3; 7 nucleotides match TRBD2. Losses at the gene ends were 1 base for V and 5 bases for J; bases not matched to a gene: 13. Germline loops: CDR1 SGHNT, CDR2 YENEEA. CDR3 size: 17 residues.

The V and J genes are TRBV27 and TRBJ2-1; 14 bases align to TRBD2. The germline V gene has CDR1 MNHEY and CDR2 SMNVEV (reference sequence). The CDR3 consists of 18 residues. The ends lost 4 bases at V and 7 bases at J; junction bases unmatched: 12. CDR3 in DNA: TGTGCCAGCAGTTCCAACACTAGACTAGCGGGAGGGCCTAATGAGCAGTTCTTC. Translating gives CASSSNTRLAGGPNEQFF.

The chain couples TRBV7-2 to TRBJ1-1; tentatively, D is TRBD1 (5 bases). The CDR3 consists of 14 residues. The germline gives CDR1 SGHTA, CDR2 FQGNSA. V shed 3 bases and J shed 3 bases, with 11 bases lying between them. The CDR3 reads CASSFVRGDTEAFF. CDR3 DNA sequence: TGTGCCAGCAGCTTTGTTAGAGGGGACACTGAAGCTTTCTTT.

This rearrangement joins TRBV7-2 to TRBJ2-1; 7 bases are a match to TRBD2. The V and J ends lost 3 bases and 9 bases, in that order; junction bases with no gene match: 8. Per germline, CDR1 SGHTA and CDR2 FQGNSA. CDR3 length: 14 amino acids. The CDR3 region is CASSLGGSLSEQFF. The DNA of the CDR3 is TGTGCCAGCAGCTTGGGCGGGAGCTTGTCTGAGCAGTTCTTC.

The V gene is TRBV6-4, the J gene TRBJ2-3; TRBD2 aligns across 7 bases. The V and J ends lost 2 bases and 4 bases, in that order; junction bases with no gene match: 3. CDR1 is MRHNA and CDR2 is SNTAGT in the germline V gene. The CDR3 is made up of 14 amino acids. Here the CDR3 reads CASSDEGGADTQYF. The CDR3, as DNA: TGTGCCAGCAGTGACGAGGGAGGGGCAGATACGCAGTATTTT.

The chain combines TRBV7-9 with TRBJ2-1; 13 bases match TRBD2. The CDR3 is made up of 15 amino acids. Trimming took 5 bases from V and 6 from J; bases not matched to a gene: 4. Looked up from germline, CDR1 is SEHNR and CDR2 is FQNEAQ (reference sequence). CDR3 in DNA: TGTGCCAGCAGCAAAAGACTAGCGGGAGGCAATGAGCAGTTCTTC. This codes for CASSKRLAGGNEQFF.

J is TRBJ2-7 and V is TRBV30; 8 nucleotides agree with TRBD1. V lost 1 base and J lost 4; bases outside the gene matches: 9. The CDR3 contains 15 residues. Looked up from germline, CDR1 is GTSNPN and CDR2 is SVGIG (reference sequence). The CDR3 DNA follows: TGTGCCTGGAGTGATCGCAGGGGGCTTAGGTACGAGCAGTACTTC. This codes for CAWSDRRGLRYEQYF.

The chain links TRBV4-1 to TRBJ1-1; possibly TRBD1 for D (6 bases). V was cut by 3 bases and J by 5 bases, with 22 bases left in between. From germline, CDR1 is MGHRA and CDR2 YSYEKL. The CDR3 sequence is 17 residues long. CDR3 in amino acids: CASSQLMRGASGTEAFF. The CDR3 DNA reads TGCGCCAGCAGCCAGTTAATGAGGGGGGCGTCTGGGACTGAAGCTTTCTTT.

CDR3 coding DNA: TGTGCCAGTAGTATGATGCGACAGGGAAATGGCTACACCTTC. Amino acid sequence: CASSMMRQGNGYTF. The gene calls are TRBV19 and TRBJ1-2; 7 positions match TRBD1. The V and J ends lost 3 bases and 6 bases, in that order; junction bases with no gene match: 7. This CDR3 region has 14 residues. Germline values: CDR1 LNHDA, CDR2 SQIVND (reference sequence).

This chain uses TRBV5-6 with TRBJ1-2, with a weak D call TRBD1 (5 bases). This CDR3 contains 15 residues. Per the germline V gene, CDR1 is SGHDT and CDR2 is YYEEEE. Trimming removed 0 bases at V and 3 bases at J, with 12 bases between. The CDR3 spells CASSLAQGSDYGYTF. The CDR3 nucleotides are TGTGCCAGCAGCTTGGCGCAGGGATCCGACTATGGCTACACCTTC.

A word on this clone: This CDR3 is also generated by other DNA sequences in the sample. Written as DNA, the CDR3 is TGTGCCTGGAGTGTAAGTTATATGCGGGAGAGTCGAAACGATGAGCAGTTCTTC. It translates to CAWSVSYMRESRNDEQFF. The V gene is TRBV30, the J gene TRBJ2-1; 7 bases line up with TRBD2. The CDR3 is 18 residues long. Germline V gene lookup returns CDR1 GTSNPN and CDR2 SVGIG (reference sequence). V lost 0 bases, J lost 8 bases, and 19 bases stayed unmatched.

This clone was detected ten times or more. The CDR3 region has the DNA TGTGCCAGCAGTATGACAGACAATCAGCCCCAGCATTTT. It specifies CASSMTDNQPQHF. The chain has TRBV6-2 or TRBV6-3 and TRBJ1-5, with a tentative D call TRBD1 (5 bases). The V end was cut by 5 bases, the J end by 3 bases, with 8 bases between. CDR1 and CDR2 from the germline V gene are MNHEY and SVGEGT. CDR3 length: 13 residues.

The genes are TRBV5-1 and TRBJ2-7; 7 bases match TRBD1. The junction had 4 bases not matched to a gene; V was cut back by 3 bases and J by 4 bases. From germline, CDR1 is SGHRS and CDR2 YFSETQ. The CDR3 has 13 residues. The CDR3 DNA follows: TGCGCCAGCAGCTCCGGGACAGAGTACGAGCAGTACTTC. Protein product: CASSSGTEYEQYF.

The genes are TRBV28 and TRBJ2-1, with 10 nucleotides matching TRBD1. The CDR3 contains 14 residues. Germline CDR1 and CDR2: MDHEN and SYDVKM. The J segment lost 4 bases and the V segment lost 11 bases, leaving 8 bases of the junction unmatched. The CDR3 region has the DNA TGTGCCGGCTCCGGGACAGGGGCGTACAATGAGCAGTTCTTC. Its translation is CAGSGTGAYNEQFF.

CDR3 in amino acids: CSVDLGQGLTYNEQFF. CDR3 bases: TGCAGCGTTGACCTAGGACAGGGACTCACCTACAATGAGCAGTTCTTC. This chain connects TRBV29-1 to TRBJ2-1, with TRBD1 matching over 8 bases. Germline trimming cut 3 bases from V and 2 bases from J; bases unmatched to any gene: 9. Per germline, CDR1 SQVTM and CDR2 ANQGSEA. The CDR3 runs 16 residues.

With respect to this clone: The junction departs from germline at one end; a sequencing error may be responsible. The CDR3 region is CASSLARQREEIF. The CDR3 DNA follows: TGTGCCAGCAGCCTAGCCCGACAAAGGGAGGAAATCTTT. V and J are TRBV27 and TRBJ1-1; D remains unclear. This CDR3 is built from 13 residues. Germline CDR1 and CDR2: MNHEY and SMNVEV (reference sequence).

This chain links TRBV27 with TRBJ2-3, with D hard to call. The CDR3 sequence is 14 residues long. The ends were cut back, 8 bases at V and 1 base at J, with 13 bases in the middle. Germline loops: CDR1 MNHEY, CDR2 SMNVEV (reference sequence). The CDR3 protein is CASQFIAGTDTQYF. The CDR3 coding sequence is TGTGCCAGCCAGTTCATCGCGGGCACAGATACGCAGTATTTT.

The gene calls are TRBV15 and TRBJ2-3; no definite D call. Trimming took off 1 base at V and 0 bases at J, with 20 bases between the two ends. Germline CDR1 is LNHNV and CDR2 is YYDKDF (reference sequence). There are 19 residues in the CDR3. CDR3 residues: CATSRVAFLSFTSTDTQYF. CDR3 nucleotides: TGTGCCACCAGCAGAGTGGCCTTTTTAAGTTTTACTAGCACAGATACGCAGTATTTT.